The 10 T cell receptor beta chains given below trace back to one sample, sequenced in a study of molecular identifiers for immune sequencing clone quantification. TCRdb analysed the PCR reads with MiXCR anew, one entry per CDR3 protein. The repertoire holds 30,000 to 45,000 distinct CDR3 sequences, with about a fifth as singletons. The source material was naive CD8+ T cells from blood, with Jurkat cell RNA spiked in. Specified subset: FACS-sorted CD8+CD4-CCR7+CD45RA+ naive T cells. These receptors were taken from a human donor in good health. Some libraries in this study had Jurkat cell RNA spiked in.

J is TRBJ2-6 and V is TRBV5-6, with D perhaps TRBD2 (6 bases). The ends were cut back, 2 bases at V and 0 bases at J, with 6 bases in the middle. This CDR3 contains 15 residues. Germline CDR1 SGHDT, CDR2 YYEEEE. CDR3 DNA sequence: TGTGCCAGCAGCTTCGGGAGCTCTGGGGCCAACGTCCTGACTTTC. This gives the protein CASSFGSSGANVLTF. Looking up the rest from reference TRBV5-6 and TRBJ2-6 gives the full variable domain: DAGVTQSPTHLIKTRGQQVTLRCSPKSGHDTVSWYQQALGQGPQFIFQYYEEEERQRGNFPDRFSGHQFPNYSSELNVNALLLGDSALYLCASSFGSSGANVLTFGAGSRLTVL.

This clonotype was observed once. This chain links TRBV14 with TRBJ2-2; D uncertain. The V end lost 2 bases, the J end lost 4 bases, and 8 bases lay between the germline ends. The length of the CDR3 is 14 residues. Germline V gene lookup returns CDR1 SGHDN and CDR2 FVKESK. The CDR3 loop reads CASSQFLSTGELFF. CDR3 nucleotide sequence: TGTGCCAGCAGCCAATTTTTGTCCACCGGGGAGCTGTTTTTT. The full variable domain, its missing parts supplied by reference TRBV14 and TRBJ2-2, is EAGVTQFPSHSVIEKGQTVTLRCDPISGHDNLYWYRRVMGKEIKFLLHFVKESKQDESGMPNNRFLAERTGGTYSTLKVQPAELEDSGVYFCASSQFLSTGELFFGEGSRLTVL.

About this clonotype: A much larger clone differs by one base, so this may be a read error. A read error is likely, as this CDR3 ends without the conserved phenylalanine or tryptophan. The chain combines TRBV18 with TRBJ2-7, with D possibly matching TRBD2 (7 bases). CDR1 and CDR2 from the germline V gene are KGHSH and LQKENI. The CDR3 contains 16 residues. With 3 bases removed from V and 2 bases from J, the gap between germline ends came to 17 bases. CDR3 residues: CASSPGGLVSPYEQYL. In nucleotides, the CDR3 is TGTGCCAGCTCACCCGGGGGGCTAGTATCCCCCTACGAGCAGTACCTC.

V is TRBV7-9 and J is TRBJ1-1; D unclear. The V gene's germline CDR1 is SEHNR and CDR2 FQNEAQ (reference sequence). The CDR3 is 15 residues long. V was pared by 5 bases and J by 5 bases, with 18 bases between. CDR3 in DNA: TGTGCCAGCAGCGAAAAGGCCGTGGGGAGGACTGAAGCTTTCTTT. Protein sequence: CASSEKAVGRTEAFF.

The rearrangement uses TRBV7-6 and TRBJ2-3; D gene ambiguous. The CDR3 has 15 residues. V was trimmed by 1 base and J by 1 base, leaving 9 bases between them. Germline values: CDR1 SGHVS, CDR2 FNYEAQ. The CDR3 nucleotides are TGTGCCAGCAGCTTAGGTCTCAGCCGCACAGATACGCAGTATTTT. It yields the protein CASSLGLSRTDTQYF.

This clonotype was observed many times. The rearrangement links TRBV9 to TRBJ1-6; 7 positions match TRBD1. CDR1 SGDLS and CDR2 YYNGEE come from the germline V gene. V was pared by 4 bases and J by 13 bases, with 11 bases of the junction left unmatched. The CDR3 runs to 14 residues. CDR3 sequence: CASSPGQPPFPLHF. DNA for the CDR3: TGTGCCAGCAGCCCGGGACAGCCTCCATTCCCCCTCCACTTT.

For this clonotype: A much larger clone differs by one base, so this may be a read error. J is TRBJ2-7 and V is TRBV20-1, with TRBD2 identical over 7 bases. The CDR3 extends over 14 amino acids. Germline CDR1 reads DFQATT; CDR2 reads SNEGSKA (reference sequence). J gave up 6 bases and V 3 bases, and 11 bases lay outside the gene matches. The CDR3 DNA sequence: TGCAGTGCTAGTCTGGGACTAAGTTTTGGCGAGCAGTACTTC. Translated: CSASLGLSFGEQYF.

The rearrangement joins TRBV18 to TRBJ1-1; D remains unclear. V was shortened by 3 bases and J by 0 bases, with 11 bases between the two germline ends. From germline, CDR1 is KGHSH and CDR2 LQKENI. This CDR3 spans 15 amino acids. Here the CDR3 reads CASSPLGSMNTEAFF. CDR3 DNA sequence: TGTGCCAGCTCACCCCTGGGTTCGATGAACACTGAAGCTTTCTTT.

This clonotype was recorded at least ten times. This chain connects TRBV12-3 or TRBV12-4 to TRBJ2-1, with D possibly matching TRBD2 (5 bases). V was trimmed by 0 bases and J by 8 bases, leaving 8 bases between them. The CDR3 sequence is 13 residues long. The CDR3 DNA sequence: TGTGCCAGCAGTTTAGCATCTAGCCATGAGCAGTTCTTC. Its protein product is CASSLASSHEQFF.

This clonotype occurred many times. The CDR3 loop is CATSDWGREDQPQHF. Written as DNA, the CDR3 is TGTGCCACCAGTGATTGGGGTAGGGAGGATCAGCCCCAGCATTTT. The genes are TRBV24-1 and TRBJ1-5, with D hard to call. The CDR3 loop spans 15 amino acids. V gave up 2 bases and J gave up 5 bases, with 12 bases separating them. The germline CDR1 and CDR2 sequences are KGHDR and SFDVKD.